A single sample gave rise to the 23 T cell receptor beta chains below, sequenced in a study of blood T cell repertoires in COVID-19. Repertoires were generated with immunoSEQ multiplex PCR, while TCRdb's copy carries only in-frame clones and drops some. The repertoire holds roughly 27,000 clones, with 80% to 90% as singletons. Input material: peripheral blood. These receptors all stem from a human donor in a cohort sampled during active COVID-19.

The V call is TRBV7-9, the J call TRBJ1-1, with 9 nucleotides matching TRBD1. J lost 0 bases, V lost 1 base, and 0 bases had no gene match. Germline values: CDR1 SEHNR, CDR2 FQNEAQ (reference sequence). This CDR3 spans 15 amino acids. The CDR3 DNA follows: TGTGCCAGCAGCTTAGGGGACAGGGTGAACACTGAAGCTTTCTTT. Translating gives CASSLGDRVNTEAFF.

Note on this clone: Different DNA sequences within this sample yield the same CDR3. The V call is TRBV5-1, the J call TRBJ2-3; TRBD2 aligns across 11 bases. The length of the CDR3 is 14 residues. The V gene end was trimmed by 3 bases and the J gene end by 6 bases; junction bases not matched to a gene: 3. Germline-derived CDR1 and CDR2 are SGHRS and YFSETQ. The CDR3: CASSSTSGGDTQYF. Here the CDR3 DNA reads TGCGCCAGCAGCTCAACTAGCGGGGGTGATACGCAGTATTTT.

CDR3 bases: TGTGCCAGCAGCTATAGACAGGGGGCGAATGTTGAGGCAAGGCAGCCCCAGCATTTT. This translates into CASSYRQGANVEARQPQHF. This rearrangement joins TRBV11-2 to TRBJ1-5; TRBD1 matches at 10 bases. In germline, CDR1 is SGHAT, CDR2 FQNNGV. V lost 4 bases and J lost 7; bases outside the gene matches: 19. This CDR3 contains 19 residues.

The chain uses TRBV5-4 and TRBJ2-2, with TRBD2 matching over 7 bases. This CDR3 has 16 amino acids. The J segment lost 2 bases and the V segment lost 0 bases, leaving 4 bases of the junction unmatched. Per germline, CDR1 SGHNT and CDR2 YYREEE (reference sequence). The CDR3 protein is CASSLDGGSNTGELFF. CDR3 in DNA: TGTGCCAGCAGCTTGGATGGCGGGAGCAACACCGGGGAGCTGTTTTTT.

The gene calls are TRBV18 and TRBJ1-5, with TRBD1 matching over 8 bases. J was trimmed by 2 bases and V by 3 bases; bases with no gene match: 6. The CDR3 contains 16 residues. The germline gives CDR1 KGHSH, CDR2 LQKENI. The CDR3 DNA reads as TGTGCCAGCTCACCCGCAGGGGGCGGAGGCAATCAGCCCCAGCATTTT. This encodes CASSPAGGGGNQPQHF.

The DNA for the CDR3 is TGTGCCAGCAGTGAATGGAGGGGAGGCTACACCTTC. Translation: CASSEWRGGYTF. This chain joins TRBV2 and TRBJ1-2, with D maybe TRBD1 (5 bases). This CDR3 is built from 12 residues. The germline V and J ends were trimmed by 2 bases and 8 bases, with 9 bases remaining between them. The germline V gene encodes CDR1 SNHLY and CDR2 FYNNEI.

The chain joins TRBV15 to TRBJ2-7, with a possible D match to TRBD1 (5 bases). Germline V gene data show CDR1 as LNHNV and CDR2 as YYDKDF (reference sequence). This CDR3 spans 14 amino acids. The germline V and J ends were trimmed by 0 bases and 6 bases, with 12 bases remaining between them. The CDR3 DNA sequence: TGTGCCACCAGCAGAGATCTTAGGCAGGGCGAGCAGTACTTC. This codes for CATSRDLRQGEQYF.

The V and J genes are TRBV28 and TRBJ2-3; no firm D call. Germline V gives CDR1 MDHEN, CDR2 SYDVKM. V shed 5 bases and J shed 5 bases, with 5 bases lying between them. The CDR3 has 11 amino acids. This chain's CDR3 is CASSRLDTQYF. The CDR3 bases are TGTGCCAGCAGTCGACTAGATACGCAGTATTTT.

The chain uses TRBV4-2 and TRBJ2-5, with 11 bases fitting TRBD2. V shed 4 bases, J shed 5 bases, and the junction held 12 bases outside the gene matches. The germline gives CDR1 LGHNA, CDR2 YNFKEQ. The CDR3 contains 17 residues. The CDR3 is CASSPVGVAGGQETQYF. The CDR3 bases are TGTGCCAGCAGCCCCGTAGGGGTAGCGGGGGGGCAGGAGACCCAGTACTTC.

The rearrangement links TRBV6-5 to TRBJ2-5; perhaps TRBD1 as D (7 bases). Trimming removed 5 bases at V and 5 bases at J, with 15 bases between. Per germline, CDR1 MNHEY and CDR2 SVGAGI. The CDR3 extends over 14 amino acids. The CDR3: CASSPGGGGETQYF. The CDR3 coding sequence is TGTGCCAGCAGTCCCGGAGGGGGCGGGGAGACCCAGTACTTC.

V and J are TRBV5-1 and TRBJ1-1, with a possible D match to TRBD1 (6 bases). CDR1 SGHRS and CDR2 YFSETQ come from the germline V gene. This CDR3 has 15 residues. Trimming shortened V by 4 bases and J by 4 bases, and 17 bases separated the two germline ends. DNA of the CDR3: TGCGCCAGCAGCGCACCGGGACACGGAAGCACTGAAGCTTTCTTT. It codes for CASSAPGHGSTEAFF.

The CDR3 DNA reads as TGTGCCAGCAGTGATTCAGGCCCCTACAATGAGCAGTTCTTC. It yields the protein CASSDSGPYNEQFF. This chain links TRBV2 with TRBJ2-1; D remains unclear. Germline values: CDR1 SNHLY, CDR2 FYNNEI. The CDR3 consists of 14 residues. V lost 3 bases, J lost 2 bases, and 8 bases lay in between.

This chain links TRBV19 with TRBJ2-2; 10 bases line up with TRBD1. CDR3 size: 15 residues. V lost 7 bases and J lost 5; bases outside the gene matches: 7. Germline-derived CDR1 and CDR2 are LNHDA and SQIVND (reference sequence). This chain's CDR3 is CASTRQGAGTGELFF. CDR3 coding DNA: TGTGCCAGTACCCGACAGGGGGCGGGGACCGGGGAGCTGTTTTTT.

CDR3 nucleotides: TGTGCCACCAGCAGAGATCAGGTACGCAATCAGCCCCAGCATTTT. It encodes CATSRDQVRNQPQHF. The chain recombines TRBV15 with TRBJ1-5, with unresolved D. Trimming took off 0 bases at V and 2 bases at J, with 8 bases between the two ends. In germline, CDR1 is LNHNV, CDR2 YYDKDF (reference sequence). The CDR3 has 15 amino acids.

The chain joins TRBV29-1 to TRBJ1-2, with a possible D match to TRBD1 (5 bases). The length of the CDR3 is 10 residues. Germline V gene lookup returns CDR1 SQVTM and CDR2 ANQGSEA. Trimming pared 7 bases from V and 8 bases from J, leaving 11 bases between. This CDR3 reads CSATGGGYTF. DNA for the CDR3: TGCAGCGCCACCGGGGGGGGCTACACCTTC.

The chain couples TRBV6-6 to TRBJ1-1, with TRBD1 matching 7 bases. Germline values: CDR1 MNHNY, CDR2 SVGAGI (reference sequence). The J segment lost 4 bases and the V segment lost 5 bases, leaving 4 bases of the junction unmatched. The length of the CDR3 is 13 residues. DNA of the CDR3: TGTGCCAGCAGTCCCTCAGGGGGCACTGAAGCTTTCTTT. It is translated as CASSPSGGTEAFF.

The V call is TRBV14, the J call TRBJ2-1; the D gene is possibly TRBD1 (5 bases). Trimming shortened V by 0 bases and J by 8 bases, and 17 bases separated the two germline ends. The CDR3 contains 16 residues. CDR1 and CDR2 (germline): SGHDN, FVKESK. CDR3 nucleotides: TGTGCCAGCAGCCAAGAGGGTTCCGGGTGGGGCTATGAGCAGTTCTTC. This gives the protein CASSQEGSGWGYEQFF.

This clone was picked up one time. This chain links TRBV6-2 or TRBV6-3 with TRBJ2-5; TRBD1 is a possible D gene (6 bases). The germline gives CDR1 MNHEY, CDR2 SVGEGT. This CDR3 region has 13 residues. V lost 2 bases and J lost 5, with 9 bases in between. The CDR3 reads CASSYGGRETQYF. The CDR3 nucleotides are TGTGCCAGCAGTTACGGGGGCCGGGAGACCCAGTACTTC.

The chain uses TRBV14 and TRBJ2-1; no firm D call. CDR3 length: 17 residues. V was shortened by 1 base and J by 0 bases, with 13 bases between the two germline ends. Germline V gives CDR1 SGHDN, CDR2 FVKESK. CDR3 coding DNA: TGTGCCAGCAGCCAAGCCGGGTGGTTTTCCTCCTACAATGAGCAGTTCTTC. Amino acid sequence: CASSQAGWFSSYNEQFF.

The gene calls are TRBV4-3 and TRBJ2-1; 9 bases fit TRBD2. The germline gives CDR1 LGHNA, CDR2 YSLEER. This CDR3 has 17 amino acids. J lost 3 bases, V lost 0 bases, and 6 bases had no gene match. This CDR3 is CASSQEPAGGLYNEQFF. The CDR3 nucleotides read TGCGCCAGCAGCCAAGAACCAGCGGGGGGCCTCTACAATGAGCAGTTCTTC.

Here the CDR3 reads CASSSDRSWYGYTF. The CDR3 DNA follows: TGTGCCAGCAGTTCGGACAGATCTTGGTATGGCTACACCTTC. V usage is TRBV6-5 and J usage is TRBJ1-2; a weak D match, TRBD1 (6 bases). The CDR3 sequence is 14 residues long. Germline V gives CDR1 MNHEY, CDR2 SVGAGI. The V end was cut by 4 bases, the J end by 5 bases, with 14 bases between.

The chain employs TRBV6-5 and TRBJ1-6, with 10 bases lining up with TRBD1. The length of the CDR3 is 14 residues. The germline V gene encodes CDR1 MNHEY and CDR2 SVGAGI. V lost 7 bases, J lost 9 bases, and 6 bases stayed unmatched. The CDR3 sequence is CASTSTGGGSPLHF. CDR3 nucleotide sequence: TGTGCCAGCACCTCGACAGGGGGCGGTTCACCCCTCCACTTT.

The chain has TRBV10-3 and TRBJ2-2; 10 nucleotides match TRBD2. The CDR3 runs 17 residues. Per the germline V gene, CDR1 is ENHRY and CDR2 is SYGVKD. The V and J ends lost 2 bases and 1 base, in that order; junction bases with no gene match: 4. The DNA for the CDR3 is TGTGCCATCAGTGAGGGAGCGGGGGGGATGAACACCGGGGAGCTGTTTTTT. Translated: CAISEGAGGMNTGELFF.